This is a list of T cell receptor beta chains from one sample in a study of blood T cell repertoires in COVID-19. Sequencing was performed with immunoSEQ multiplex PCR; in TCRdb, only in-frame clones are kept and a portion is missing. The top ten clones hold around 3.5% of a sample with 150,000 to 200,000 clones, approximately 86% of them seen once. The sequencing sample was made of peripheral blood. Receptor source: a man between 65 and 79 years old with acute or convalescent COVID-19. The conserved cysteine and the conserved F or W are not part of the CDR3 here. Each record gives: V gene, clone size, J gene, D gene, CDR3 protein. The D gene is left open where the match is weak. Part of the rows lack a size; the others show once, few, many or a class for expanded clones.

>TRBV3-1/TRBV3-2|NA|TRBJ2-1|NA
ASSQGGLPGNEQF
>TRBV7-9|NA|TRBJ1-6|NA
ASSLVGDYSPLH
>TRBV3-1/TRBV3-2|NA|TRBJ1-5|TRBD1
ASSQRGHNQPQH
>TRBV6-5|NA|TRBJ1-6|TRBD1
ASSSWQGENSPLH
>TRBV7-3|NA|TRBJ2-1|TRBD2
ASSLRTSGRGSYNEQF
>TRBV29-1|NA|TRBJ1-5|TRBD1
SVRTGDESNQPQH
>TRBV28|once|TRBJ1-5|NA
ASNSLLGSPQPQH
>TRBV29-1|NA|TRBJ1-4|NA
SVVGGSEKLF
>TRBV7-3|NA|TRBJ1-1|NA
ASSSSAAAYGTTGEAF
>TRBV6-6|NA|TRBJ1-4|NA
ASAQGVGEKLF
>TRBV5-4|NA|TRBJ1-2|NA
ASSLPTNYGYT
>TRBV10-3|NA|TRBJ2-7|NA
AISQLRGTYEQY
>TRBV27|NA|TRBJ2-1|TRBD2
ASSFYGGDVNSANEQF
>TRBV3-1/TRBV3-2|once|TRBJ1-1|NA
ASSQDRERKAF
>TRBV9|NA|TRBJ2-1|TRBD2
ASSPSGTSAYNEQF
>TRBV7-3|NA|TRBJ1-1|NA
ASSLIARRGEAF
>TRBV2|NA|TRBJ2-5|NA
ASVEGRPAETQY
>TRBV4-3|NA|TRBJ2-3|TRBD2
ASSQDPRGVTDTQY
>TRBV20-1|NA|TRBJ2-7|TRBD1
SARTGGEQY
>TRBV11-2|NA|TRBJ1-1|NA
ASSLVDTEAF
>TRBV2|NA|TRBJ1-4|TRBD1
ASSVQGALGEKLF
>TRBV27|NA|TRBJ2-3|NA
ASSRESTDTQY
>TRBV3-1/TRBV3-2|few|TRBJ1-2|NA
ASSQDVRGRGYGYT
>TRBV4-1|NA|TRBJ2-1|NA
ASSQDLAISYNEQF
>TRBV2|NA|TRBJ1-2|TRBD1
ASSSRDSYYGYT
>TRBV5-1|NA|TRBJ2-1|NA
ASSLEQGSEQF
>TRBV27|NA|TRBJ1-2|NA
ATGAGGGYGYT
>TRBV19|NA|TRBJ1-5|NA
ASSRGLEQPQH